This T cell receptor (beta chain) originates from a study of shared clonotypes between healthy human individuals. Using immunoSEQ multiplex PCR, the repertoire was profiled, and TCRdb retains in-frame clones only, with some absent. The sample records about 1.5 million clones, approximately 97% being singletons. Whole-study results and caveats: Sampling included only blood; tissue repertoires likely differ.

Germline V gene data show CDR1 as SGHRS and CDR2 as YFSETQ. The CDR3 extends over 19 amino acids. Trimming at V came to 4 bases and at J to 1 base, leaving 9 bases not matched to a gene. This clone was picked up one time. Its antigen remains unidentified. Material: naive CD4+ T cells sorted from blood. Specified subset: CD45RA+ positively selected. The J gene is TRBJ2-3, the V gene TRBV5-1, with TRBD2 identical over 16 bases. This TCR derives from a man younger than 45 in good health. CDR3 sequence: CASSRGLAGGNRRTDTQYF. The DNA of the CDR3 is TGCGCCAGCAGCCGGGGACTAGCGGGAGGGAATCGTCGCACAGATACGCAGTATTTT.